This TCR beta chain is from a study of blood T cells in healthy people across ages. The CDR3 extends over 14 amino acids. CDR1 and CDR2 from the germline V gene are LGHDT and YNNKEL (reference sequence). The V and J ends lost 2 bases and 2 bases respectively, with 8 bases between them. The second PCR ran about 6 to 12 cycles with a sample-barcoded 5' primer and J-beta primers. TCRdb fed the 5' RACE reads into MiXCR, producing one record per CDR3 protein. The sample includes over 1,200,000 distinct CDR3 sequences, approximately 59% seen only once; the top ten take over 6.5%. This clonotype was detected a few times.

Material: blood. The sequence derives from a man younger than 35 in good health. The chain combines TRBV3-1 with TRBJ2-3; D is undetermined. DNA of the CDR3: TGTGCCAGCAGCCAACTCACCTCCACAGATACGCAGTATTTT. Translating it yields CASSQLTSTDTQYF.